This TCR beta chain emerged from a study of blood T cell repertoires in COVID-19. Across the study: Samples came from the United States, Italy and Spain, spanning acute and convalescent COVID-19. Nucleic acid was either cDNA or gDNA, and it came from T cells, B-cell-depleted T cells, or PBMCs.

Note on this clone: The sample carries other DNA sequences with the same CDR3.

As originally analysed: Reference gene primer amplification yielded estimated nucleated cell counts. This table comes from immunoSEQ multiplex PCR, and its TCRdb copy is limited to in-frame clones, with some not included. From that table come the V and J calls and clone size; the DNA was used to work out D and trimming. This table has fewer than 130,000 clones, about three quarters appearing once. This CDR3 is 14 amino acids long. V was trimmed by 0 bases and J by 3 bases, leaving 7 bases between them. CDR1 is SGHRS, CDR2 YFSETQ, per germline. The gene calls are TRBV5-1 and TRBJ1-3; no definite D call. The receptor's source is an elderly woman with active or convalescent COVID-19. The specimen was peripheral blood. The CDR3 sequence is CASSLAGYGNTIYF. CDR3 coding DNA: TGCGCCAGCAGCTTGGCAGGTTATGGAAACACCATATATTTT. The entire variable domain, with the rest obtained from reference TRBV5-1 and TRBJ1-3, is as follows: KAGVTQTPRYLIKTRGQQVTLSCSPISGHRSVSWYQQTPGQGLQFLFEYFSETQRNKGNFPGRFSGRQFSNSRSEMNVSTLELGDSALYLCASSLAGYGNTIYFGEGSWLTVV.